This T cell receptor (beta chain) originates from a study of cytomegalovirus exposure and HLA in healthy donors. It was with 60 Vbeta and 13 Jbeta primers that the PCR ran. Profiling relied on immunoSEQ multiplex PCR, and the TCRdb table lists in-frame clones only, not all of them. The data contain over 200,000 clones, 70% to 85% of them seen just once; the ten biggest clones take up approximately 0.5%. V dropped 5 bases and J dropped 8; count of bases not matched to a gene: 8. Per the germline V gene, CDR1 is SEHNR and CDR2 is FQNEAQ (reference sequence). The CDR3 sequence is 15 residues long. This clonotype originated in a woman between 35 and 50 years old in good health and CMV-seronegative. The chain combines TRBV7-9 with TRBJ1-4; 10 positions match TRBD1. The sequencing sample was made of PBMCs. The CDR3 sequence: CASSHDRGRVEKLFF. DNA for the CDR3: TGTGCCAGCAGCCACGACAGGGGGCGAGTGGAAAAACTGTTTTTT.